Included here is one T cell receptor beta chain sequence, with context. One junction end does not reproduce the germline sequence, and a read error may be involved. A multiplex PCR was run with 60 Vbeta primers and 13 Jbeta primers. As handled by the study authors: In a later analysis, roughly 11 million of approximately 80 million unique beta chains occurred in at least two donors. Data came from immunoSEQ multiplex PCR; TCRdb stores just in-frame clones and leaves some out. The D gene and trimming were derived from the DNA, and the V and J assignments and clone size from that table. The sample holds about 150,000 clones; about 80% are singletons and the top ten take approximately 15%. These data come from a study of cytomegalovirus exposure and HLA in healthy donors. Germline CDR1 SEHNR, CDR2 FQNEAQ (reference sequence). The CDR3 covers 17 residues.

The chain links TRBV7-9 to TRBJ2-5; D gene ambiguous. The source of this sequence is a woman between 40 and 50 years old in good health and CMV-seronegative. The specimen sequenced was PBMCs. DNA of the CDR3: TGTTCCAGCAGCTTACCCATAGCCCGAGCCGACCAAGAGACCCAGTACTTC. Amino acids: CSSSLPIARADQETQYF.